This entry lists 28 T cell receptor beta chains sequenced from one sample in a study of T cells in Graves' hyperthyroidism and ophthalmopathy. RNA transcripts gave rise to amplified TCR beta CDR3 regions. The TCR CDR3 first-round RT-PCR relied on the HTBI primer set. TCRdb re-analysed the multiplex PCR reads in MiXCR, keeping a single row per CDR3 protein. Of 600,000 or so distinct CDR3 sequences in the sample, around 16% are singletons; the top ten hold 3.8%. The sequenced sample was blood. These receptors were collected from a woman aged 30 to 39 with Graves' hyperthyroidism.

This sequence joins TRBV7-9 and TRBJ1-3, with 9 bases that match TRBD1. CDR1 and CDR2 (germline): SEHNR, FQNEAQ (reference sequence). The CDR3 extends over 14 amino acids. Trimming removed 5 bases from V and 8 bases from J; junction bases left unmatched: 7. The CDR3 loop reads CASSAAGQGDTIYF. CDR3 nucleotides: TGTGCCAGCAGCGCTGCGGGACAGGGAGACACCATATATTTT.

There are many counts of this clonotype. The rearrangement joins TRBV6-1 to TRBJ1-2, with 11 bases identical to TRBD1. Germline CDR1 is MNHNS and CDR2 is SASEGT. Losses at the gene ends were 8 bases for V and 4 bases for J; bases not matched to a gene: 9. CDR3 length: 15 amino acids. The CDR3 here is CASEDRGRNAYGYTF. DNA of the CDR3: TGTGCCAGCGAGGACAGGGGGCGGAACGCCTATGGCTACACCTTC.

This clonotype was recorded at least ten times. The chain's CDR3 is CASSSQGLHEQFF. The CDR3 DNA is TGTGCCAGCAGCTCTCAGGGGCTGCATGAGCAGTTCTTC. The V gene is TRBV7-9, the J gene TRBJ2-1; a weak D match, TRBD1 (6 bases). Trimming removed 4 bases at V and 8 bases at J, with 12 bases between. The CDR3 runs to 13 residues. CDR1 is SEHNR, CDR2 FQNEAQ, per germline (reference sequence).

A remark on this clonotype: A much larger clone differs by one base, so this may be a read error. This sequence joins TRBV30 and TRBJ2-3, with D unclear. CDR3 size: 11 residues. The germline V gene has CDR1 GTSNPN and CDR2 SVGIG (reference sequence). The CDR3 sequence is CAGGYTDTQYF. DNA of the CDR3: TGTGCTGGCGGCTACACAGATACGCAGTATTTT.

This clonotype has a handful of counts. This sequence joins TRBV25-1 and TRBJ1-2; D might be TRBD1 (5 bases). V lost 5 bases and J lost 6, with 16 bases in between. Germline V gene lookup returns CDR1 MGHDK and CDR2 SYGVNS. The CDR3 sequence is 14 residues long. This chain's CDR3 is CASSPIGTENGYTF. The CDR3 DNA reads TGTGCCAGCAGTCCGATCGGGACTGAGAATGGCTACACCTTC.

The J gene is TRBJ2-1, the V gene TRBV6-1, with 7 bases aligning to TRBD2. Per germline, CDR1 MNHNS and CDR2 SASEGT. This CDR3 is built from 13 residues. CDR3 sequence: CTTRVAGVSEQFF. DNA for the CDR3: TGTACCACAAGGGTCGCGGGAGTGAGTGAGCAGTTCTTC.

This chain joins TRBV6-2 or TRBV6-3 and TRBJ1-4, with a tentative D call TRBD1 (5 bases). The V gene lost 2 bases and the J gene lost 2 bases, with 12 bases spanning the gap. Germline loops: CDR1 MNHEY, CDR2 SVGEGT. CDR3 size: 16 residues. CDR3 DNA sequence: TGTGCCAGCAGTTACAAATACGGGGCCACTAATGAAAAACTGTTTTTT. It specifies CASSYKYGATNEKLFF.

The chain joins TRBV7-2 to TRBJ1-3, with 7 bases aligning to TRBD1. CDR3 size: 14 residues. Trimming removed 5 bases from V and 2 bases from J; junction bases left unmatched: 3. CDR1 and CDR2 from the germline V gene are SGHTA and FQGNSA. In DNA, the CDR3 is TGTGCCAGCAGCCGGGACAGAACTGGAAACACCATATATTTT. Encoded protein: CASSRDRTGNTIYF.

This clonotype appeared a few times. J is TRBJ2-7 and V is TRBV27, with D perhaps matching TRBD1 or TRBD2 (6 bases each). The CDR3 runs 15 residues. Trimming removed 3 bases from V and 4 bases from J, with 16 bases in between. Germline loops: CDR1 MNHEY, CDR2 SMNVEV (reference sequence). CDR3 sequence (DNA): TGTGCCAGCAGTTTTATCGGGGGCCCATCATACGAGCAGTACTTC. It translates to CASSFIGGPSYEQYF.

This clonotype was found a few times. The chain couples TRBV5-5 to TRBJ2-1; TRBD2 agrees at 13 bases. There are 17 residues in the CDR3. Unmatched junction bases numbered 8, after V lost 3 bases and J lost 5 bases. Germline CDR1 SGHKS, CDR2 YYEKEE (reference sequence). CDR3 loop: CASSSRTSGSGNNEQFF. DNA of the CDR3: TGTGCCAGCAGCTCCCGGACTAGCGGGAGTGGCAACAATGAGCAGTTCTTC.

This clonotype was observed at least ten times. The chain recombines TRBV7-9 with TRBJ2-5; D gene ambiguous. Looked up from germline, CDR1 is SEHNR and CDR2 is FQNEAQ (reference sequence). V shed 5 bases and J shed 5 bases, with 9 bases lying between them. This CDR3 is 12 amino acids long. The CDR3 protein is CASSKDGETQYF. The CDR3 DNA reads TGTGCCAGCAGCAAAGACGGGGAGACCCAGTACTTC.

J is TRBJ2-1 and V is TRBV5-6; 9 bases match TRBD1. The CDR3 has 15 residues. J lost 8 bases, V lost 7 bases, and 13 bases had no gene match. Germline loops: CDR1 SGHDT, CDR2 YYEEEE. In DNA, the CDR3 is TGTGCCAGCCGCCAGCCGGGACAGGGAAATCATGAGCAGTTCTTC. It specifies CASRQPGQGNHEQFF.

This clonotype was counted ten times or more. The chain carries TRBV24-1 and TRBJ2-7, with D perhaps matching TRBD1 (5 bases). Germline V CDR1 and CDR2: KGHDR, SFDVKD. V lost 4 bases and J lost 0, with 18 bases in between. The CDR3 consists of 17 residues. This CDR3 is CATSDHTRQPSSYEQYF. Here the CDR3 DNA reads TGTGCCACCAGTGACCACACAAGACAGCCCTCCTCCTACGAGCAGTACTTC.

Only a few counts were recorded for this clonotype. The chain recombines TRBV20-1 with TRBJ1-2, with D perhaps TRBD1 (5 bases). The V gene lost 4 bases and the J gene lost 4 bases, with 22 bases spanning the gap. CDR1 DFQATT and CDR2 SNEGSKA come from the germline V gene (reference sequence). This CDR3 has 16 residues. CDR3 bases: TGCAGTGCTAAAACTAACCTTGCAGGGCAAGCCTATGGCTACACCTTC. This encodes CSAKTNLAGQAYGYTF.

CDR3 nucleotide sequence: TGTGCCAGCAGTTACGGGGCAGGGGTAAGACCTGGGGCCAACGTCCTGACTTTC. Its translation is CASSYGAGVRPGANVLTF. The chain recombines TRBV6-5 with TRBJ2-6; a weak D match, TRBD1 (6 bases). CDR1 is MNHEY, CDR2 SVGAGI, per germline. The CDR3 has 18 residues. The germline V and J ends were trimmed by 2 bases and 2 bases, with 16 bases remaining between them.

This clonotype was found a few times. The chain has TRBV12-3 or TRBV12-4 and TRBJ2-6; D remains ambiguous. Trimming cost V 7 bases and J 11 bases, with 18 bases left between them. CDR3 length: 14 amino acids. This CDR3 is CASTNHGSRDVLTF. DNA for the CDR3: TGTGCCAGCACCAACCATGGGTCTAGGGACGTCCTGACTTTC.

The chain uses TRBV6-1 and TRBJ1-5; 7 bases are a match to TRBD1. Germline CDR1 is MNHNS and CDR2 is SASEGT. The J segment lost 5 bases and the V segment lost 5 bases, leaving 3 bases of the junction unmatched. CDR3 size: 13 residues. The CDR3 loop is CASSTGVYQPQHF. Written as DNA, the CDR3 is TGTGCCAGCAGTACAGGGGTTTATCAGCCCCAGCATTTT.

This clonotype has a count of ten or more. This chain joins TRBV12-3 or TRBV12-4 and TRBJ2-5; weak D call: TRBD1 (6 bases). The V and J ends lost 3 bases and 0 bases respectively, with 11 bases between them. The CDR3 has 15 residues. CDR3 loop: CASSFRQGNQETQYF. CDR3 DNA sequence: TGTGCCAGCAGTTTTAGGCAGGGGAACCAAGAGACCCAGTACTTC.

This rearrangement joins TRBV7-2 to TRBJ1-3, with 7 bases aligning to TRBD1. V was clipped by 2 bases and J by 1 base; unmatched bases: 5. The germline V gene has CDR1 SGHTA and CDR2 FQGNSA. This CDR3 contains 16 residues. The CDR3 sequence: CASSLTWTGSGNTIYF. CDR3 nucleotide sequence: TGTGCCAGCAGCTTAACCTGGACAGGATCTGGAAACACCATATATTTT.

This clonotype was found many times. The chain employs TRBV11-2 and TRBJ2-3, with unresolved D. Deletions cut 1 base from V and 1 base from J, with 9 bases between. Germline V gives CDR1 SGHAT, CDR2 FQNNGV. The CDR3 has 15 residues. CDR3 bases: TGTGCCAGCAGCTTAGCGGCGGTCCGCACAGATACGCAGTATTTT. Encoded protein: CASSLAAVRTDTQYF.

This clonotype was picked up many times. The J gene is TRBJ1-5, the V gene TRBV2; 7 positions match TRBD1. This CDR3 has 13 amino acids. Germline-derived CDR1 and CDR2 are SNHLY and FYNNEI. With V trimmed by 6 bases and J by 6 bases, 5 bases remained unmatched. CDR3 DNA: TGTGCCAGCAGGACAGGGTCTGGTCAGCCCCAGCATTTT. Amino acid sequence: CASRTGSGQPQHF.

This clonotype has at least ten counts. The chain recombines TRBV28 with TRBJ2-1, with no clear D. V was clipped by 6 bases and J by 7 bases, with 10 bases between them. Germline V gives CDR1 MDHEN, CDR2 SYDVKM. This CDR3 spans 12 amino acids. CDR3 nucleotide sequence: TGTGCCAGCAGCAACACCTTGAATGAGCAGTTCTTC. Translating it yields CASSNTLNEQFF.

This clonotype was recorded a few times. The CDR3 DNA reads TGTGCCAGCAGCCCGACCCCGACAGAGACTGAAGCTTTCTTT. Translating it yields CASSPTPTETEAFF. The chain carries TRBV5-5 and TRBJ1-1; TRBD1 is a possible D gene (5 bases). The length of the CDR3 is 14 residues. From germline, CDR1 is SGHKS and CDR2 YYEKEE (reference sequence). Trimming pared 4 bases from V and 5 bases from J, leaving 15 bases between.

The rearrangement links TRBV4-1 to TRBJ1-6; D remains unclear. The ends were cut back, 1 base at V and 9 bases at J, with 4 bases in the middle. Germline loops: CDR1 MGHRA, CDR2 YSYEKL. The length of the CDR3 is 12 residues. In DNA form, the CDR3 reads TGCGCCAGCAGCCAAGGGGGTTCACCCCTCCACTTT. Residues: CASSQGGSPLHF.

Ten or more counts support this clonotype. This rearrangement joins TRBV30 to TRBJ2-7; 10 bases agree with TRBD1. V shed 3 bases and J 4 bases; nucleotides not matched to a gene: 3. Germline CDR1 and CDR2: GTSNPN and SVGIG (reference sequence). The CDR3 covers 13 residues. CDR3 sequence: CAWRGQGKYEQYF. The DNA of the CDR3 is TGTGCCTGGAGGGGACAGGGGAAGTACGAGCAGTACTTC.

This chain joins TRBV5-1 and TRBJ2-1; 7 bases map to TRBD2. Germline-derived CDR1 and CDR2 are SGHRS and YFSETQ. The CDR3 runs 17 residues. V was clipped by 0 bases and J by 2 bases; unmatched bases: 8. The CDR3 nucleotides are TGCGCCAGCAGCTTGGGCGACGGCGGGAGTACCTACAATGAGCAGTTCTTC. Encoded protein: CASSLGDGGSTYNEQFF.

This clonotype was observed many times. This chain connects TRBV30 to TRBJ2-7, with 12 nucleotides matching TRBD2. Trimming took 1 base from V and 3 from J; bases not matched to a gene: 1. The germline V gene has CDR1 GTSNPN and CDR2 SVGIG (reference sequence). This CDR3 has 14 amino acids. The CDR3 loop is CAWSAGLAGYEQYF. In DNA form, the CDR3 reads TGTGCCTGGAGTGCGGGACTAGCGGGCTACGAGCAGTACTTC.

Ten or more counts support this clonotype. This chain connects TRBV6-2 or TRBV6-3 to TRBJ1-5; D call uncertain. The CDR3 totals 13 residues. Germline CDR1 reads MNHEY; CDR2 reads SVGEGT. V lost 2 bases, J lost 4 bases, and 6 bases lay in between. For the CDR3, the DNA is TGTGCCAGCAGTTACGGCGGAAATCAGCCCCAGCATTTT. Amino acids: CASSYGGNQPQHF.